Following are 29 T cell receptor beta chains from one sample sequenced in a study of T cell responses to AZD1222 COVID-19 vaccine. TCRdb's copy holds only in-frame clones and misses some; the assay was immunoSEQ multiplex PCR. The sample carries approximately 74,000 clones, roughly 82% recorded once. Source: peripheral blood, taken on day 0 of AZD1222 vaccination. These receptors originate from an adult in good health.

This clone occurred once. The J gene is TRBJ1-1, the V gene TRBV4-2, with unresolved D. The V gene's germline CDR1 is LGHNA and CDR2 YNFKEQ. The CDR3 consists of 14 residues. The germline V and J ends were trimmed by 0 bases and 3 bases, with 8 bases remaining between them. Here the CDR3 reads CASSQDGEDTEAFF. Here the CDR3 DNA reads TGTGCCAGCAGCCAAGACGGCGAGGACACTGAAGCTTTCTTT.

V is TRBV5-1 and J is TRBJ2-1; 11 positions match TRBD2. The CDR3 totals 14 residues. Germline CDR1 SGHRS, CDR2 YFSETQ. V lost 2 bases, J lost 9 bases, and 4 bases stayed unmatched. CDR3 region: CASSFLAGGPEQFF. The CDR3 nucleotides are TGCGCCAGCAGCTTCCTAGCGGGGGGCCCTGAGCAGTTCTTC.

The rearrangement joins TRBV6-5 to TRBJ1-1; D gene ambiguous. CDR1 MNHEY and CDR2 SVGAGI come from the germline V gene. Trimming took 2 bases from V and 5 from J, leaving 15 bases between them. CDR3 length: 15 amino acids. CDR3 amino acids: CASSYEPESLTEAFF. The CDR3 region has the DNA TGTGCCAGCAGTTACGAGCCGGAATCCCTTACTGAAGCTTTCTTT.

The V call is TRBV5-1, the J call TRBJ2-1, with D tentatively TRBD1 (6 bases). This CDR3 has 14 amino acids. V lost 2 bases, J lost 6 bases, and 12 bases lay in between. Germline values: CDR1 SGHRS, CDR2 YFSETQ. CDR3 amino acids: CASSFTGLPNEQFF. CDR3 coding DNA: TGCGCCAGCAGCTTTACAGGGCTCCCCAATGAGCAGTTCTTC.

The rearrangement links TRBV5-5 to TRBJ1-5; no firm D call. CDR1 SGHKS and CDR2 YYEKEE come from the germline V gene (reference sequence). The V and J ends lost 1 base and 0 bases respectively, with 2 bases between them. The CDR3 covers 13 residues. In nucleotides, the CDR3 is TGTGCCAGCAGCTTGAATAGCAATCAGCCCCAGCATTTT. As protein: CASSLNSNQPQHF.

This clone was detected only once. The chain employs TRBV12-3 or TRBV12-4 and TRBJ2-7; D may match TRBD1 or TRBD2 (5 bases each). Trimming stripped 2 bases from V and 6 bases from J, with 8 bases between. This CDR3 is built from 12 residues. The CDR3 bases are TGTGCCAGCAGTTTATATGGGGGCGAGCAGTACTTC. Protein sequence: CASSLYGGEQYF.

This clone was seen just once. The CDR3 loop reads CASRLGFGGRKDTQYF. The CDR3 DNA reads as TGCGCCAGCAGGCTGGGGTTTGGCGGGAGGAAAGATACGCAGTATTTT. The rearrangement uses TRBV5-1 and TRBJ2-3; 8 nucleotides align to TRBD2. This CDR3 spans 16 amino acids. Germline CDR1 reads SGHRS; CDR2 reads YFSETQ. V gave up 5 bases and J gave up 5 bases; unmatched junction bases: 13.

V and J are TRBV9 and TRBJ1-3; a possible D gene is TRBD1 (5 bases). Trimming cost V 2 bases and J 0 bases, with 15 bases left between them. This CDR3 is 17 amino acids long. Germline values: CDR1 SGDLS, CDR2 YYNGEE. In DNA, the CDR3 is TGTGCCAGCAGCGTTGGACCAGGGTTCGACTCTGGAAACACCATATATTTT. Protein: CASSVGPGFDSGNTIYF. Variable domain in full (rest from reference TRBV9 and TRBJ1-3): DSGVTQTPKHLITATGQRVTLRCSPRSGDLSVYWYQQSLDQGLQFLIQYYNGEERAKGNILERFSAQQFPDLHSELNLSSLELGDSALYFCASSVGPGFDSGNTIYFGEGSWLTVV.

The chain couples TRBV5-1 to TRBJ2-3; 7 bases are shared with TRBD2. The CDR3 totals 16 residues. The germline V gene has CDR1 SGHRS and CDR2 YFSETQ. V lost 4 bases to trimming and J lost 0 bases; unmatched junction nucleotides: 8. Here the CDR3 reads CASSPGTNPSTDTQYF. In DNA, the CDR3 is TGCGCCAGCAGCCCTGGGACTAACCCCAGCACAGATACGCAGTATTTT.

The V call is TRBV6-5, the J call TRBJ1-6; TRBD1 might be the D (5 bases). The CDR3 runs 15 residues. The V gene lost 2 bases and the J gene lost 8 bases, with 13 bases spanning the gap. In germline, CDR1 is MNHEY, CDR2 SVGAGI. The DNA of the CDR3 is TGTGCCAGCAGTTACCGGGGACCAGAGTATTCACCCCTCCACTTT. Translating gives CASSYRGPEYSPLHF.

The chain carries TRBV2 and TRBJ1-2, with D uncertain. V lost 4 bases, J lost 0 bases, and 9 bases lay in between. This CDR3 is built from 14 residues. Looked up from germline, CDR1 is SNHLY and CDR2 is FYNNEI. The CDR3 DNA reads TGTGCCAGCAGTGCGACGGAAGCTAACTATGGCTACACCTTC. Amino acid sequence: CASSATEANYGYTF.

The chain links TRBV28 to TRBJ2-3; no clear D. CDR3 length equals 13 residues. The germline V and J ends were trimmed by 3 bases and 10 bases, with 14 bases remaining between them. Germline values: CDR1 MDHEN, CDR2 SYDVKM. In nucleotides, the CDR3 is TGTGCCAGCAGTTTCCCGCCCCAATACGCGCAGTATTTT. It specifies CASSFPPQYAQYF.

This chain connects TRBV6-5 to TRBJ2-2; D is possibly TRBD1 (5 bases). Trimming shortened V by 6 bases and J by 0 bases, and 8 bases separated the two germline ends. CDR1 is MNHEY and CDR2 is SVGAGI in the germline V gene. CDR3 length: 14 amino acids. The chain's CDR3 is CASSATANTGELFF. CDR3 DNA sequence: TGTGCCAGCAGCGCGACAGCGAACACCGGGGAGCTGTTTTTT.

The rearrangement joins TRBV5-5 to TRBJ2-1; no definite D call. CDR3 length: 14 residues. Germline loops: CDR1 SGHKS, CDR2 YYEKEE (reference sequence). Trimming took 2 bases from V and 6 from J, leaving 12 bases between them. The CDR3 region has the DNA TGTGCCAGCAGCTTCCTCAGTCCGGGCAATGAGCAGTTCTTC. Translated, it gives CASSFLSPGNEQFF.

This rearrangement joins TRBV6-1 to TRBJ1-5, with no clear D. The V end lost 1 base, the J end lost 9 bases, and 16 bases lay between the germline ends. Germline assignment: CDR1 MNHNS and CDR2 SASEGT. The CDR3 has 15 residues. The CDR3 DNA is TGTGCCAGCAGTGAAGGGGTAGGGTCCTCTAGGCCCCAGCATTTT. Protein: CASSEGVGSSRPQHF.

CDR3 residues: CASTVQGANEKLFF. In DNA form, the CDR3 reads TGTGCCAGCACCGTACAGGGGGCGAATGAAAAACTGTTTTTT. The chain couples TRBV2 to TRBJ1-4, with TRBD1 matching 9 bases. Germline V gene sequence: CDR1 SNHLY, CDR2 FYNNEI. The trim removed 7 bases at V and 5 bases at J, leaving 5 bases unmatched. This CDR3 comprises 14 residues.

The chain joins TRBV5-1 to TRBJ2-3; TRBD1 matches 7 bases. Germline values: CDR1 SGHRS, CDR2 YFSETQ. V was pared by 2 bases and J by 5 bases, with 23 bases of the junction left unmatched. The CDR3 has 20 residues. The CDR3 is CASSFQSSPTGTDRVDTQYF. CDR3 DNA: TGCGCCAGCAGCTTCCAATCCTCGCCGACAGGGACCGATCGTGTAGATACGCAGTATTTT.

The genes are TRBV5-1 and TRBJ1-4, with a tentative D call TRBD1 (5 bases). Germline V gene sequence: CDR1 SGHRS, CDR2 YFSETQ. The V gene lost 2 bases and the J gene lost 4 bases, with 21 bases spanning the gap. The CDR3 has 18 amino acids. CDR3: CASSLGRPGTADNEKLFF. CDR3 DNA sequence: TGCGCCAGCAGCTTAGGAAGACCCGGGACTGCCGATAATGAAAAACTGTTTTTT.

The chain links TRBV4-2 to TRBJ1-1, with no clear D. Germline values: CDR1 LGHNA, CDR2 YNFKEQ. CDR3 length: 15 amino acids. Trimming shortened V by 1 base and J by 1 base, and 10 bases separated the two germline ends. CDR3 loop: CASSQGMRENTEAFF. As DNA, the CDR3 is TGTGCCAGCAGCCAAGGTATGAGGGAGAACACTGAAGCTTTCTTT.

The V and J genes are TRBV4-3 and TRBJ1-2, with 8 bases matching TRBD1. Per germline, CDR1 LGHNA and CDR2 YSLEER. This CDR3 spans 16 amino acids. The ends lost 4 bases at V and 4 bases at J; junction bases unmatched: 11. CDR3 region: CASSRWGTGGVYGYTF. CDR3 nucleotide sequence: TGCGCCAGCAGCCGGTGGGGGACAGGCGGTGTCTATGGCTACACCTTC.

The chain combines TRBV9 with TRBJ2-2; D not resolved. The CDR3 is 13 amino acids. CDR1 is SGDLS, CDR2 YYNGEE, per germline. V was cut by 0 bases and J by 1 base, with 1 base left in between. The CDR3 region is CASSVGNTGELFF. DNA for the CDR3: TGTGCCAGCAGCGTAGGGAACACCGGGGAGCTGTTTTTT.

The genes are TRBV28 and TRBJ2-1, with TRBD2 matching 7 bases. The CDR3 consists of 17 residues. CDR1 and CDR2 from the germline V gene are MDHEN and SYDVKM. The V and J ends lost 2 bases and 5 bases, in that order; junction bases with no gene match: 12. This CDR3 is CASSLALASGLNNEQFF. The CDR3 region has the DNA TGTGCCAGCAGTTTAGCCCTCGCTAGCGGCTTAAACAATGAGCAGTTCTTC.

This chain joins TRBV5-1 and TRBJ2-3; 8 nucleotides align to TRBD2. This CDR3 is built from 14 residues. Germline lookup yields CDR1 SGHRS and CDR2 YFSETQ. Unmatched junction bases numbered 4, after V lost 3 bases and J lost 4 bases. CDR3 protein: CASSSGTRADTQYF. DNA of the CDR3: TGCGCCAGCAGCTCCGGGACTAGAGCAGATACGCAGTATTTT.

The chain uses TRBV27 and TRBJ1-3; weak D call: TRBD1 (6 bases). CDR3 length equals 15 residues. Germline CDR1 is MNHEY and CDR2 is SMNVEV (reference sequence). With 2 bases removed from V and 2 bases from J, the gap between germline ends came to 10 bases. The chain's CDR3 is CASSLRGDTGNTIYF. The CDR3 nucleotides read TGTGCCAGCAGTTTAAGGGGGGATACTGGAAACACCATATATTTT.

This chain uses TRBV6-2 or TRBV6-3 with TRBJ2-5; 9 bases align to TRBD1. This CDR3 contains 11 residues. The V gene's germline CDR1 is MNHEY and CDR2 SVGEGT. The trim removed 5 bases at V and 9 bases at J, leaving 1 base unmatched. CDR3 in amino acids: CASSGQGPQYF. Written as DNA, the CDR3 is TGTGCCAGCAGTGGACAGGGGCCCCAGTACTTC.

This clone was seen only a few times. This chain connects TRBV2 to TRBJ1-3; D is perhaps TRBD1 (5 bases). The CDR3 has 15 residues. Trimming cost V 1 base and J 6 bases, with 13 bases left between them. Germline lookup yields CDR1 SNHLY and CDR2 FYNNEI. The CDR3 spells CASSEDRGGKNTIYF. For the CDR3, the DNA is TGTGCCAGCAGTGAAGATAGGGGAGGGAAAAACACCATATATTTT.

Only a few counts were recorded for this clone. CDR3 sequence: CASSLGLPSSTDTQYF. The CDR3 bases are TGCGCCAGCAGCTTGGGACTGCCCTCTAGCACAGATACGCAGTATTTT. The rearrangement uses TRBV5-1 and TRBJ2-3; D ambiguous. Germline V gives CDR1 SGHRS, CDR2 YFSETQ. The CDR3 consists of 16 residues. V lost 0 bases to trimming and J lost 0 bases, with 11 bases between them.

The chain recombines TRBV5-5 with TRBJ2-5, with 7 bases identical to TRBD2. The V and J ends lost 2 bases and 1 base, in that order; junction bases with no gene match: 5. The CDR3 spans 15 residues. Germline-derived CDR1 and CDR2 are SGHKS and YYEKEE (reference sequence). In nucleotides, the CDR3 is TGTGCCAGCAGCTTCAAATGGGGGGGCCAAGAGACCCAGTACTTC. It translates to CASSFKWGGQETQYF.

CDR3 DNA sequence: TGTGCCAGCAGGGATGACAGGGGGTCCACCGGGGAGCTGTTTTTT. Protein product: CASRDDRGSTGELFF. The chain couples TRBV25-1 to TRBJ2-2; TRBD1 aligns across 9 bases. Germline V lookup: CDR1 MGHDK, CDR2 SYGVNS. The CDR3 runs to 15 residues. The junction had 6 bases not matched to a gene; V was cut back by 6 bases and J by 4 bases.